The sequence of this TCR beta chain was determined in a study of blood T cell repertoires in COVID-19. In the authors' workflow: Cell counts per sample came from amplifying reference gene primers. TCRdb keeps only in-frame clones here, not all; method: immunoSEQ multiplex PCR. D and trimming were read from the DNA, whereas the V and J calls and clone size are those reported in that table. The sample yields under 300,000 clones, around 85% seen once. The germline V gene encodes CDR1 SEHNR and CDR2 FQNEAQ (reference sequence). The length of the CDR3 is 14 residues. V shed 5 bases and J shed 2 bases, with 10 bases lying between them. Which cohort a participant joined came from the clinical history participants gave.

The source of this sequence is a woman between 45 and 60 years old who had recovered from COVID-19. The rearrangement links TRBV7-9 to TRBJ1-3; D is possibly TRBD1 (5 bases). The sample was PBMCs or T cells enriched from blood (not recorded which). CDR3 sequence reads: CASSLTGAGNTIYF. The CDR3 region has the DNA TGTGCCAGCAGCCTAACGGGGGCTGGAAACACCATATATTTT.